This T cell receptor beta chain was observed in a study of tumor and adjacent non-tumor tissue in lung cancer. General study results and limits: Tumor tissue had significantly higher TCR diversity than normal lung. Tumor repertoires had a smaller top 100 clone share than normal lung.

There are 12 residues in the CDR3. In germline, CDR1 is MDHEN, CDR2 SYDVKM. V was shortened by 7 bases and J by 8 bases, with 11 bases between the two germline ends. TCRbeta libraries were built with three rounds of nested PCR, modified from ARM-PCR. TCRdb analysed the multiplex PCR reads with MiXCR anew, one entry per CDR3 protein. The table includes under 150,000 distinct CDR3 sequences, around 60% detected once. No cell sorting was done before RNA was extracted from the tissue. A word on this clonotype: The antigen remains unidentified.

Sequenced input: lung tumor tissue. This receptor was obtained from a man between 60 and 75 years old with small cell lung cancer. This chain links TRBV28 with TRBJ2-2; D gene unclear. The CDR3 DNA reads as TGTGCCAGCACTACAAGTGGGGGGGAGCTGTTTTTT. It encodes CASTTSGGELFF.